The 23 T cell receptor beta chains presented below share a single source sample, sequenced in a study of siplizumab effects on memory and regulatory T cells. Only in-frame clones appear in the TCRdb table, and some are missing; sequencing was by immunoSEQ multiplex PCR. The sample holds about 100,000 clones, less than 95% seen once. The material sequenced was non-Treg CD4+ T cells sorted from blood. The receptor source for this set is a human donor in good health.

The V gene is TRBV2, the J gene TRBJ2-5, with TRBD2 as a possible D gene (5 bases). CDR1 is SNHLY and CDR2 is FYNNEI in the germline V gene. Trimming stripped 6 bases from V and 5 bases from J, with 13 bases between. The CDR3 covers 13 residues. DNA of the CDR3: TGTGCCAGCAGGAGCGACGGGGTTGAGACCCAGTACTTC. It specifies CASRSDGVETQYF.

The V and J genes are TRBV12-5 and TRBJ2-2; D remains ambiguous. Trimming pared 7 bases from V and 1 base from J, leaving 16 bases between. Per the germline V gene, CDR1 is LGHNT and CDR2 is FRNRAP. CDR3 length: 16 residues. In DNA form, the CDR3 reads TGTGCTAGTGCGCGCAGTCCTACAGTGAACACCGGGGAGCTGTTTTTT. This encodes CASARSPTVNTGELFF.

The genes are TRBV7-9 and TRBJ1-6; TRBD1 agrees at 8 bases. V gave up 1 base and J gave up 4 bases; unmatched junction bases: 0. CDR1 is SEHNR and CDR2 is FQNEAQ in the germline V gene (reference sequence). This CDR3 spans 15 amino acids. CDR3 in amino acids: CASSLGTGYNSPLHF. The CDR3 nucleotides are TGTGCCAGCAGCTTAGGGACAGGGTATAATTCACCCCTCCACTTT.

The V call is TRBV5-1, the J call TRBJ2-3, with D unclear. Trimming removed 4 bases from V and 1 base from J, with 10 bases in between. In germline, CDR1 is SGHRS, CDR2 YFSETQ. The CDR3 length is 14 residues. The CDR3 region has the DNA TGCGCCAGCAGCCAACTTGTGGGCACAGATACGCAGTATTTT. Its protein product is CASSQLVGTDTQYF.

This chain joins TRBV28 and TRBJ2-1, with 10 bases identical to TRBD1. V was pared by 7 bases and J by 9 bases, with 9 bases of the junction left unmatched. The CDR3 runs to 14 residues. Looked up from germline, CDR1 is MDHEN and CDR2 is SYDVKM. The CDR3 DNA follows: TGTGCCAGCAACCCGGGGACAGGGGCTACTGAGCAGTTCTTC. The encoded protein is CASNPGTGATEQFF.

CDR3 sequence (DNA): TGTGCCAGCAGCTTGGGGGTTCTCTACACCTTC. Its translation is CASSLGVLYTF. The genes are TRBV5-6 and TRBJ1-2; D not certain. Germline V CDR1 and CDR2: SGHDT, YYEEEE. The CDR3 sequence is 11 residues long. Deletions cut 0 bases from V and 10 bases from J, with 7 bases between.

This chain connects TRBV9 to TRBJ2-3; TRBD2 aligns across 8 bases. CDR1 and CDR2 from the germline V gene are SGDLS and YYNGEE. This CDR3 has 13 residues. The trim removed 4 bases at V and 4 bases at J, leaving 2 bases unmatched. CDR3 DNA: TGTGCCAGCAGCCCGGGGGGGGCAGATACGCAGTATTTT. It encodes CASSPGGADTQYF.

The V gene is TRBV11-2, the J gene TRBJ2-7; TRBD2 matches 11 bases. The V gene's germline CDR1 is SGHAT and CDR2 FQNNGV. V lost 4 bases and J lost 3; bases outside the gene matches: 8. The CDR3 runs to 16 residues. CDR3 DNA: TGTGCCAGCAGCTCTTTTAAGGGGACTAGCGGCTACGAGCAGTACTTC. It translates to CASSSFKGTSGYEQYF.

This chain connects TRBV2 to TRBJ2-2; tentatively, D is TRBD2 (5 bases). The CDR3 loop spans 17 amino acids. Trimming cost V 2 bases and J 2 bases, with 15 bases left between them. Germline V gene data show CDR1 as SNHLY and CDR2 as FYNNEI. The CDR3 bases are TGTGCCAGCAGTGAAAATCGCAGGACTCCTAACACCGGGGAGCTGTTTTTT. This encodes CASSENRRTPNTGELFF. The full variable domain, its missing parts supplied by reference TRBV2 and TRBJ2-2, is EPEVTQTPSHQVTQMGQEVILRCVPISNHLYFYWYRQILGQKVEFLVSFYNNEISEKSEIFDDQFSVERPDGSNFTLKIRSTKLEDSAMYFCASSENRRTPNTGELFFGEGSRLTVL.

The V call is TRBV28, the J call TRBJ2-4; D gene uncertain. The CDR3 consists of 12 residues. The germline V gene encodes CDR1 MDHEN and CDR2 SYDVKM. V was cut by 2 bases and J by 6 bases, with 5 bases left in between. CDR3 nucleotides: TGTGCCAGCAGTTTAGTGGGAAACATTCAGTACTTC. This codes for CASSLVGNIQYF.

V and J are TRBV6-5 and TRBJ2-7, with TRBD2 as a possible D gene (5 bases). CDR1 and CDR2 (germline): MNHEY, SVGAGI. Trimming removed 3 bases at V and 3 bases at J, with 6 bases between. The CDR3 covers 12 residues. Written as DNA, the CDR3 is TGTGCCAGCAGTTATGGACTCTACGAGCAGTACTTC. Amino acids: CASSYGLYEQYF.

The V and J genes are TRBV9 and TRBJ2-2; perhaps D is TRBD1 or TRBD2 (5 bases each). V shed 3 bases and J shed 6 bases, with 15 bases lying between them. Germline V gene lookup returns CDR1 SGDLS and CDR2 YYNGEE. The CDR3 has 15 amino acids. The CDR3 spells CASSDEGMGAGELFF. CDR3 nucleotide sequence: TGTGCCAGCAGCGACGAGGGTATGGGGGCCGGGGAGCTGTTTTTT.

The CDR3 DNA is TGTGCCAGCAGCTTAGGGATAGTCTACAATGAGCAGTTCTTC. Amino acid sequence: CASSLGIVYNEQFF. The chain joins TRBV11-3 to TRBJ2-1; D uncertain. This CDR3 region has 14 residues. Germline CDR1 and CDR2: SGHNT and YENEEA. V shed 1 base and J shed 3 bases, with 7 bases lying between them.

The chain joins TRBV6-5 to TRBJ1-1, with D uncertain. Deletions cut 0 bases from V and 1 base from J, with 6 bases between. The length of the CDR3 is 14 residues. Germline V gene data show CDR1 as MNHEY and CDR2 as SVGAGI. The CDR3 region has the DNA TGTGCCAGCAGTTACTCGAGAGCGAACACTGAAGCTTTCTTT. It specifies CASSYSRANTEAFF.

The CDR3 sequence: CSVIPGRQIGEQYF. The CDR3 DNA sequence: TGCAGCGTCATACCGGGACGTCAGATTGGCGAGCAGTACTTC. The chain carries TRBV29-1 and TRBJ2-7; either TRBD1 or TRBD2 may fit D (5 bases each). The CDR3 runs to 14 residues. CDR1 is SQVTM, CDR2 ANQGSEA, per germline. The V end lost 6 bases, the J end lost 6 bases, and 21 bases lay between the germline ends.

This chain connects TRBV5-1 to TRBJ2-1, with 7 bases fitting TRBD1. Per the germline V gene, CDR1 is SGHRS and CDR2 is YFSETQ. The CDR3 length is 14 residues. Trimming removed 5 bases from V and 5 bases from J; junction bases left unmatched: 7. The CDR3: CASSPGQTDNEQFF. The CDR3 DNA reads TGCGCCAGCAGTCCGGGACAGACGGACAATGAGCAGTTCTTC.

This rearrangement joins TRBV11-2 to TRBJ2-2; TRBD2 matches 12 bases. The length of the CDR3 is 16 residues. Looked up from germline, CDR1 is SGHAT and CDR2 is FQNNGV. J was trimmed by 6 bases and V by 6 bases; bases with no gene match: 8. Here the CDR3 reads CASRQLAGGLAGELFF. The CDR3, as DNA: TGTGCCAGCAGGCAACTAGCGGGAGGACTGGCCGGGGAGCTGTTTTTT.

The CDR3 sequence: CASSIDPRYEQYF. CDR3 in DNA: TGTGCCAGTAGTATAGACCCGAGGTACGAGCAGTACTTC. This chain joins TRBV19 and TRBJ2-7, with D unclear. CDR3 size: 13 residues. Trimming pared 0 bases from V and 4 bases from J, leaving 7 bases between. The V gene's germline CDR1 is LNHDA and CDR2 SQIVND (reference sequence).

The rearrangement links TRBV4-1 to TRBJ1-2; maybe TRBD1 (5 bases). V dropped 2 bases and J dropped 4 bases, with 14 bases sitting between them. The CDR3 has 15 amino acids. CDR1 MGHRA and CDR2 YSYEKL come from the germline V gene. CDR3 sequence reads: CASSQYGTGTYGYTF. The CDR3 DNA is TGCGCCAGCAGCCAATACGGGACCGGTACCTATGGCTACACCTTC.

The V gene is TRBV10-1, the J gene TRBJ2-5; TRBD1 matches 7 bases. The CDR3 consists of 14 residues. Trimming took 3 bases from V and 2 from J; bases not matched to a gene: 3. Germline V gives CDR1 WNHNN, CDR2 SYGVQD (reference sequence). The CDR3 nucleotides read TGCGCCAGCAGTGACCCGGGACAGCAAGAGACCCAGTACTTC. Protein product: CASSDPGQQETQYF.

The chain is built from TRBV7-9 and TRBJ2-7, with 8 positions matching TRBD1. The V segment lost 5 bases and the J segment 0 bases; nucleotides outside the gene matches: 3. This CDR3 region has 14 residues. Germline V lookup: CDR1 SEHNR, CDR2 FQNEAQ (reference sequence). Written as DNA, the CDR3 is TGTGCCAGCAGCACGGGACAGGTCTCCTACGAGCAGTACTTC. It encodes CASSTGQVSYEQYF. Filled out from reference TRBV7-9 and TRBJ2-7, the complete variable domain reads DTGVSQNPRHKITKRGQNVTFRCDPISEHNRLYWYRQTLGQGPEFLTYFQNEAQLEKSRLLSDRFSAERPKGSFSTLEIQRTEQGDSAMYLCASSTGQVSYEQYFGPGTRLTVT.

This chain joins TRBV19 and TRBJ2-7; 8 bases agree with TRBD1. V lost 3 bases, J lost 2 bases, and 6 bases stayed unmatched. CDR1 is LNHDA and CDR2 is SQIVND in the germline V gene (reference sequence). The CDR3 loop spans 15 amino acids. CDR3 nucleotides: TGTGCCAGTAGTATTAAAGGACAGGGTGCCTACGAGCAGTACTTC. This translates into CASSIKGQGAYEQYF.

This CDR3 reads CASSLEMIVSGGAFF. The CDR3 DNA is TGTGCCAGCAGCTTAGAAATGATTGTTTCAGGGGGAGCTTTCTTT. The chain joins TRBV7-9 to TRBJ1-1; 7 nucleotides line up with TRBD1. Germline CDR1 reads SEHNR; CDR2 reads FQNEAQ (reference sequence). There are 15 residues in the CDR3. V trimming: 1 base; J trimming: 10 bases; junction bases outside the gene matches: 12.